Shown below are 31 T cell receptor beta chains from a single sample sequenced in a study of tumor-infiltrating lymphocytes in localized non-small cell lung cancer. Generated by immunoSEQ multiplex PCR, the TCRdb table keeps only in-frame clones and is missing some. Of around 25,000 clones in the sample, around two thirds were seen once. Specimen: lung tumor tissue. All receptors come from a human donor with non-small cell lung cancer.

The chain uses TRBV14 and TRBJ2-1; D might be TRBD1 (5 bases). The CDR3 totals 14 residues. V was clipped by 5 bases and J by 7 bases, with 15 bases between them. Germline CDR1 is SGHDN and CDR2 is FVKESK. This chain's CDR3 is CASSEARQKNEQFF. DNA for the CDR3: TGTGCCAGCAGCGAAGCGCGACAGAAAAATGAGCAGTTCTTC.

The chain combines TRBV30 with TRBJ2-3; D call uncertain. Germline V gene sequence: CDR1 GTSNPN, CDR2 SVGIG (reference sequence). The V end was cut by 3 bases, the J end by 9 bases, with 16 bases between. There are 13 residues in the CDR3. CDR3 amino acids: CAWSPSDGNTQYF. Written as DNA, the CDR3 is TGTGCCTGGAGCCCTTCGGACGGAAACACGCAGTATTTT. Full variable domain (remainder filled in from reference TRBV30 and TRBJ2-3): SQTIHQWPATLVQPVGSPLSLECTVEGTSNPNLYWYRQAAGRGLQLLFYSVGIGQISSEVPQNLSASRPQDRQFILSSKKLLLSDSGFYLCAWSPSDGNTQYFGPGTRLTVL.

This rearrangement joins TRBV7-9 to TRBJ1-2; no reliable D call. CDR3 length equals 11 residues. V was trimmed by 4 bases and J by 10 bases, leaving 10 bases between them. CDR1 and CDR2 (germline): SEHNR, FQNEAQ (reference sequence). This CDR3 reads CASSSRFLYTF. CDR3 coding DNA: TGTGCCAGCAGCTCCAGATTCCTCTACACCTTC.

This clone appeared a single time. The V and J genes are TRBV2 and TRBJ1-1; unclear D gene. The CDR3 runs to 13 residues. Germline CDR1 reads SNHLY; CDR2 reads FYNNEI. Trimming took 8 bases from V and 2 from J, leaving 12 bases between them. Here the CDR3 DNA reads TGTGCCAGCTTGTTGGTGGAAAACACTGAAGCTTTCTTT. It encodes CASLLVENTEAFF.

The CDR3 loop reads CASSATSGGTYNEQFF. The CDR3 DNA follows: TGTGCCAGCAGCGCGACTAGCGGGGGGACATACAATGAGCAGTTCTTC. J is TRBJ2-1 and V is TRBV7-2, with 13 bases identical to TRBD2. CDR1 and CDR2 (germline): SGHTA, FQGNSA. This CDR3 has 16 residues. V was clipped by 5 bases and J by 4 bases; unmatched bases: 5.

The chain links TRBV5-1 to TRBJ2-7; 8 nucleotides match TRBD1. The CDR3 has 15 residues. J gave up 2 bases and V 3 bases, and 7 bases lay outside the gene matches. Germline assignment: CDR1 SGHRS and CDR2 YFSETQ. The CDR3 loop reads CASSWGTGGTYEQYF. Written as DNA, the CDR3 is TGCGCCAGCAGCTGGGGGACAGGTGGAACCTACGAGCAGTACTTC. Combining the CDR3 with reference TRBV5-1 and TRBJ2-7 gives the whole variable domain KAGVTQTPRYLIKTRGQQVTLSCSPISGHRSVSWYQQTPGQGLQFLFEYFSETQRNKGNFPGRFSGRQFSNSRSEMNVSTLELGDSALYLCASSWGTGGTYEQYFGPGTRLTVT.

The rearrangement links TRBV7-2 to TRBJ1-2; D perhaps matches TRBD1 (5 bases). V lost 4 bases and J lost 0, with 15 bases in between. There are 16 residues in the CDR3. Looked up from germline, CDR1 is SGHTA and CDR2 is FQGNSA. CDR3 in DNA: TGTGCCAGCAGCTCTAGGGTCGGGGCTTCTAACTATGGCTACACCTTC. This codes for CASSSRVGASNYGYTF.

The J gene is TRBJ2-3, the V gene TRBV10-3, with 9 bases identical to TRBD1. The germline V gene has CDR1 ENHRY and CDR2 SYGVKD. The CDR3 has 15 residues. The ends lost 6 bases at V and 2 bases at J; junction bases unmatched: 6. The CDR3 DNA follows: TGTGCCATCAGAGTGGACAGGGGCGTCACAGATACGCAGTATTTT. Amino acid sequence: CAIRVDRGVTDTQYF.

The genes are TRBV9 and TRBJ2-7; 8 bases map to TRBD1. Germline V gene data show CDR1 as SGDLS and CDR2 as YYNGEE. The CDR3 contains 15 residues. Germline trimming cut 4 bases from V and 2 bases from J; bases unmatched to any gene: 8. CDR3 in DNA: TGTGCCAGCAGCCCCCAAAAGGGACAGGCCTACGAGCAGTACTTC. Translated, it gives CASSPQKGQAYEQYF.

The V gene is TRBV10-3, the J gene TRBJ1-1; TRBD1 is a possible D gene (6 bases). Germline CDR1 reads ENHRY; CDR2 reads SYGVKD. The CDR3 sequence is 11 residues long. Trimming took off 10 bases at V and 4 bases at J, with 10 bases between the two ends. The CDR3 loop reads CATQGITEAFF. CDR3 DNA: TGTGCCACCCAGGGGATCACTGAAGCTTTCTTT.

In its sample, this clone was seen once. The chain has TRBV30 and TRBJ2-3, with 9 bases that match TRBD1. The trim removed 2 bases at V and 6 bases at J, leaving 6 bases unmatched. The CDR3 has 14 amino acids. The germline CDR1 and CDR2 sequences are GTSNPN and SVGIG (reference sequence). The CDR3 DNA is TGTGCCTGGAGTACAGGGGGCGCGTTGGATACGCAGTATTTT. It encodes CAWSTGGALDTQYF.

This clone counts as medium-sized. The J gene is TRBJ2-1, the V gene TRBV10-2; tentatively, D is TRBD2 (5 bases). With 2 bases removed from V and 9 bases from J, the gap between germline ends came to 17 bases. The germline V gene has CDR1 WSHSY and CDR2 SAAADI. This CDR3 spans 15 amino acids. CDR3 coding DNA: TGCGCCAGCAGTGAGGACTCCATCCAAGAGGGTGAGCAGTTCTTC. It encodes CASSEDSIQEGEQFF.

This clone was counted only a few times. The rearrangement links TRBV18 to TRBJ2-3, with D perhaps being TRBD1 or TRBD2 (5 bases each). The V and J ends lost 1 base and 2 bases respectively, with 10 bases between them. The length of the CDR3 is 15 residues. CDR1 is KGHSH and CDR2 is LQKENI in the germline V gene. As DNA, the CDR3 is TGTGCCAGCTCACCACGAGGGGCTTTCACAGATACGCAGTATTTT. Amino acids: CASSPRGAFTDTQYF.

This chain joins TRBV7-6 and TRBJ2-1; the match to TRBD2 covers 7 bases. CDR3 length equals 12 residues. Germline CDR1 is SGHVS and CDR2 is FNYEAQ. J gave up 9 bases and V 5 bases, and 4 bases lay outside the gene matches. CDR3 amino acids: CASSRGGIEQFF. The DNA for the CDR3 is TGTGCCAGCAGCCGCGGGGGAATTGAGCAGTTCTTC.

The chain uses TRBV18 and TRBJ2-3; maybe TRBD1 (6 bases). Germline CDR1 reads KGHSH; CDR2 reads LQKENI. There are 14 residues in the CDR3. The V end was cut by 3 bases, the J end by 1 base, with 8 bases between. The CDR3 reads CASSPRQGTDTQYF. The CDR3 DNA sequence: TGTGCCAGCTCACCGAGACAGGGCACAGATACGCAGTATTTT.

The rearrangement uses TRBV14 and TRBJ2-7; 11 positions match TRBD2. With 1 base clipped from V and 2 bases from J, the junction kept 13 bases outside the gene matches. Germline V lookup: CDR1 SGHDN, CDR2 FVKESK. The CDR3 loop spans 19 amino acids. In DNA form, the CDR3 reads TGTGCCAGCAGCCAAGTACGCGGTAGCGGGGGGGCTTTCACCTACGAGCAGTACTTC. As protein: CASSQVRGSGGAFTYEQYF.

This chain joins TRBV7-9 and TRBJ1-2; D uncertain. CDR3 length: 11 amino acids. V lost 2 bases and J lost 9, with 7 bases in between. Germline-derived CDR1 and CDR2 are SEHNR and FQNEAQ (reference sequence). CDR3 nucleotides: TGTGCCAGCAGCTTACAGGAGAGCTACACCTTC. Encoded protein: CASSLQESYTF.

This clone was counted a single time. The DNA for the CDR3 is TGCGCCAGCAGCTTGGGTTCTATAAAAGATGAGCAGTTCTTC. This codes for CASSLGSIKDEQFF. The V call is TRBV5-1, the J call TRBJ2-1; D gene unclear. Trimming stripped 0 bases from V and 8 bases from J, with 12 bases between. The germline CDR1 and CDR2 sequences are SGHRS and YFSETQ. The CDR3 covers 14 residues.

In this sample, this clone turned up a few times. The V and J genes are TRBV7-9 and TRBJ1-6, with a possible D match to TRBD1 (5 bases). This CDR3 comprises 15 residues. V lost 1 base, J lost 8 bases, and 12 bases lay in between. From germline, CDR1 is SEHNR and CDR2 FQNEAQ (reference sequence). In nucleotides, the CDR3 is TGTGCCAGCAGCTTAGGGGCAGTAGGGGATTCACCCCTCCACTTT. Amino acids: CASSLGAVGDSPLHF.

With regard to this clone: Its ends do not fully match the called genes, so a read error is possible. The V call is TRBV25-1, the J call TRBJ1-2; TRBD1 might be the D (6 bases). This CDR3 has 13 residues. Germline loops: CDR1 MGHDK, CDR2 SYGVNS. Written as DNA, the CDR3 is TGTGCCAGCAGTGAGGGGCTTGGGGGGCGCTTCATCTTC. As protein: CASSEGLGGRFIF.

The rearrangement joins TRBV5-1 to TRBJ2-1; D is uncertain. V was pared by 0 bases and J by 8 bases, with 12 bases between. CDR1 and CDR2 (germline): SGHRS, YFSETQ. The length of the CDR3 is 14 residues. The CDR3 DNA reads TGCGCCAGCAGCTTGGAGTCCACCCCGGATGAGCAGTTCTTC. Protein: CASSLESTPDEQFF.

This clone was counted a single time. This chain links TRBV10-1 with TRBJ1-6; D possibly corresponds to TRBD1 (6 bases). Germline V lookup: CDR1 WNHNN, CDR2 SYGVQD (reference sequence). Trimming took off 7 bases at V and 10 bases at J, with 20 bases between the two ends. This CDR3 is built from 15 residues. DNA of the CDR3: TGCGCCAGCACAACTTGTTACAGGGTAGGATCACCCCTCCACTTT. Translation gives CASTTCYRVGSPLHF.

The J gene is TRBJ2-2, the V gene TRBV5-1; maybe TRBD2 (5 bases). V shed 2 bases and J shed 4 bases, with 12 bases lying between them. The CDR3 sequence is 15 residues long. Germline loops: CDR1 SGHRS, CDR2 YFSETQ. The CDR3 nucleotides read TGCGCCAGCAGCTTCCAAGAGGGCGGCACCGGGGAGCTGTTTTTT. Protein product: CASSFQEGGTGELFF.

The chain is built from TRBV14 and TRBJ1-1; D is unresolved. There are 15 residues in the CDR3. Germline CDR1 and CDR2: SGHDN and FVKESK. The germline V and J ends were trimmed by 5 bases and 4 bases, with 17 bases remaining between them. CDR3 sequence: CASSSQSLGGTEAFF. CDR3 sequence (DNA): TGTGCCAGCAGCTCCCAGTCCTTGGGTGGCACTGAAGCTTTCTTT.

The chain has TRBV9 and TRBJ1-2, with D possibly TRBD1 on 5 matching bases. V lost 3 bases and J lost 4, with 7 bases in between. The CDR3 loop spans 12 amino acids. Germline V CDR1 and CDR2: SGDLS, YYNGEE. CDR3 sequence: CASSGDGYGYTF. In DNA form, the CDR3 reads TGTGCCAGCAGCGGGGACGGCTATGGCTACACCTTC. Full variable domain (missing parts from reference TRBV9 and TRBJ1-2): DSGVTQTPKHLITATGQRVTLRCSPRSGDLSVYWYQQSLDQGLQFLIQYYNGEERAKGNILERFSAQQFPDLHSELNLSSLELGDSALYFCASSGDGYGYTFGSGTRLTVV.

CDR3 coding DNA: TGTGCCAGCAGCTCTGGAAATCCGGGACAGATAAACTATGGCTACACCTTC. It is translated as CASSSGNPGQINYGYTF. The chain recombines TRBV5-5 with TRBJ1-2; TRBD1 aligns across 7 bases. The CDR3 has 17 residues. Per germline, CDR1 SGHKS and CDR2 YYEKEE (reference sequence). After removal of 3 bases from V and 2 bases from J, the junction contained 13 bases not matched to a gene.

This clone appeared a few times. The chain employs TRBV18 and TRBJ2-2; D is ambiguous. The CDR3 totals 13 residues. Trimming pared 0 bases from V and 4 bases from J, leaving 3 bases between. CDR1 is KGHSH and CDR2 is LQKENI in the germline V gene. This CDR3 reads CASSPPITGELFF. CDR3 sequence (DNA): TGTGCCAGCTCACCACCTATCACCGGGGAGCTGTTTTTT.

This chain connects TRBV30 to TRBJ2-2, with a possible D match to TRBD1 (6 bases). The CDR3 is 13 amino acids. Germline V gene lookup returns CDR1 GTSNPN and CDR2 SVGIG (reference sequence). The V end lost 4 bases, the J end lost 5 bases, and 11 bases lay between the germline ends. CDR3 in amino acids: CAWMQGMTGELFF. Here the CDR3 DNA reads TGTGCCTGGATGCAGGGGATGACCGGGGAGCTGTTTTTT.

The rearrangement links TRBV18 to TRBJ1-6, with 11 bases matching TRBD1. Germline trimming cut 6 bases from V and 10 bases from J; bases unmatched to any gene: 8. CDR1 KGHSH and CDR2 LQKENI come from the germline V gene. This CDR3 is 15 amino acids long. The CDR3 sequence: CASSQDGTGGSPLHF. CDR3 coding DNA: TGTGCCAGCTCTCAAGACGGGACAGGGGGGTCACCCCTCCACTTT.

This chain uses TRBV5-1 with TRBJ2-3; TRBD2 agrees at 7 bases. Germline trimming cut 4 bases from V and 1 base from J; bases unmatched to any gene: 12. This CDR3 is built from 17 residues. CDR1 SGHRS and CDR2 YFSETQ come from the germline V gene. The CDR3 DNA reads TGCGCCAGCAGCGGAGGTGATGGGGGGGTCCGCACAGATACGCAGTATTTT. This translates into CASSGGDGGVRTDTQYF.

The rearrangement links TRBV4-1 to TRBJ2-2; 8 nucleotides line up with TRBD1. V trimming: 3 bases; J trimming: 7 bases; junction bases outside the gene matches: 10. The CDR3 is 16 residues long. CDR1 and CDR2 (germline): MGHRA, YSYEKL. CDR3 sequence (DNA): TGCGCCAGCAGCCAGGGGGAGCGGACAGGGAGCGGGGAGCTGTTTTTT. Translating it yields CASSQGERTGSGELFF.